This is a list of T cell receptor beta chains from one sample in a study of blood T cells in healthy people across ages. Via MiXCR, TCRdb re-called the 5' RACE reads, giving one row per CDR3 protein. Here the sample spans some 920,000 distinct CDR3 sequences, roughly half being singletons. The specimen was blood. The receptor source for this set is a woman aged 60-75 years in good health. Each CDR3 is given with its conserved first and last residue. The D gene is left open where the match is weak. For some rows the clone size is stated as once, few or many, or as a class when expanded; others skip it.

v_gene: TRBV11-3
d_gene: NA
abundance: NA
j_gene: TRBJ2-7
CDR3nt: TGTGCCAGCAGCTTAGATCCACCGGGGGGCGAGAGCTCCTACGAGCAGTACTTC
CDR3aa: CASSLDPPGGESSYEQYF

v_gene: TRBV6-5
d_gene: NA
abundance: few
j_gene: TRBJ2-1
CDR3nt: TGTGCCAGCAGTTACTCGGGCATTAACAATGAGCAGTTCTTC
CDR3aa: CASSYSGINNEQFF

v_gene: TRBV11-3
d_gene: NA
abundance: NA
j_gene: TRBJ1-1
CDR3nt: TGTGCCAGCAGCCTGACATCAACGGGTGGCACTGAAGCTTTCTTT
CDR3aa: CASSLTSTGGTEAFF

v_gene: TRBV7-2
d_gene: NA
abundance: NA
j_gene: TRBJ2-7
CDR3nt: TGTGCCAGCAGCCTCCTAGTCAGCTACTCCTACGAGCAGTACTTC
CDR3aa: CASSLLVSYSYEQYF

v_gene: TRBV18
d_gene: NA
abundance: NA
j_gene: TRBJ2-3
CDR3nt: TGTGCCAGCTCACCGAACTGGCGAAGCACAGATACGCAGTATTTT
CDR3aa: CASSPNWRSTDTQYF

v_gene: TRBV12-3/TRBV12-4
d_gene: NA
abundance: NA
j_gene: TRBJ2-1
CDR3nt: TGTGCCAGCAGGTCGATACGCGAGCAGTTCTTC
CDR3aa: CASRSIREQFF

v_gene: TRBV28
d_gene: NA
abundance: NA
j_gene: TRBJ2-7
CDR3nt: TGTGCCAGCACCCCTGGGGCAGTAAAAGCACGGTACTTC
CDR3aa: CASTPGAVKARYF

v_gene: TRBV27
d_gene: NA
abundance: NA
j_gene: TRBJ2-1
CDR3nt: TGTGCCAGCAAACCGGGGGGCTTGGATGAGCAGTTCTTC
CDR3aa: CASKPGGLDEQFF

v_gene: TRBV6-6
d_gene: NA
abundance: NA
j_gene: TRBJ2-1
CDR3nt: TGTGCCAGCACGCAACTCGGGACAAATTACAATGAGCAGTTCTTC
CDR3aa: CASTQLGTNYNEQFF

v_gene: TRBV5-1
d_gene: TRBD2
abundance: few
j_gene: TRBJ2-4
CDR3nt: TGCGCCAGCAGCTTGAAGCGGGAGGGCCTCCCGGGCATTCAGTACTTC
CDR3aa: CASSLKREGLPGIQYF

v_gene: TRBV18
d_gene: TRBD2
abundance: few
j_gene: TRBJ2-3
CDR3nt: TGTGCCAGCTCAGTGGTAGCGGGGAGCACAGATACGCAGTATTTT
CDR3aa: CASSVVAGSTDTQYF

v_gene: TRBV27
d_gene: NA
abundance: NA
j_gene: TRBJ2-5
CDR3nt: TGTGCCAGCAGTTCACTCCCCGGGGGCCAAGAGACCCAGTACTTC
CDR3aa: CASSSLPGGQETQYF

v_gene: TRBV7-8
d_gene: NA
abundance: once
j_gene: TRBJ1-5
CDR3nt: TGTGCCAGCAGCTTAGCGCTCAGGGGCGAGTATAGCAATCAGCCCCAGCATTTT
CDR3aa: CASSLALRGEYSNQPQHF

v_gene: TRBV3-1
d_gene: TRBD2
abundance: few
j_gene: TRBJ2-1
CDR3nt: TGTGCCAGCGCGCCTAGCGGGACCCATGAGCAGTTCTTC
CDR3aa: CASAPSGTHEQFF

v_gene: TRBV7-9
d_gene: NA
abundance: NA
j_gene: TRBJ2-1
CDR3nt: TGTGCCAGCAGCTTAGTATTGGGGATTGAGCAGTTCTTC
CDR3aa: CASSLVLGIEQFF

v_gene: TRBV4-1
d_gene: TRBD2
abundance: NA
j_gene: TRBJ2-1
CDR3nt: TGCGCCAGCGGCCAGGGGCTAGCGGGAGTACTACTCGGCAATGAGCAGTTCTTC
CDR3aa: CASGQGLAGVLLGNEQFF

v_gene: TRBV4-1
d_gene: NA
abundance: NA
j_gene: TRBJ2-3
CDR3nt: TGCGCCAGCAGCCAGAGCGACCCGCCTAGCACAGATACGCAGTATTTT
CDR3aa: CASSQSDPPSTDTQYF

v_gene: TRBV28
d_gene: NA
abundance: few
j_gene: TRBJ2-5
CDR3nt: TGTGCCAGCAGGACACCGGGGGTCGAGACCCAGTACTTC
CDR3aa: CASRTPGVETQYF

v_gene: TRBV14
d_gene: NA
abundance: few
j_gene: TRBJ2-7
CDR3nt: TGTGCCAGCAGCCAAGGTTTTGGTTTCCACGAGCAGTACTTC
CDR3aa: CASSQGFGFHEQYF

v_gene: TRBV12-3/TRBV12-4
d_gene: NA
abundance: many
j_gene: TRBJ1-2
CDR3nt: TGTGCCAGCAGTTTAACGACTACCTATCCAGCCGGCTACACCTTC
CDR3aa: CASSLTTTYPAGYTF

v_gene: TRBV11-1
d_gene: NA
abundance: NA
j_gene: TRBJ2-2
CDR3nt: TGTGCCAGCAGCCGAGGGAACGCGAACACCGGGGAGCTGTTTTTT
CDR3aa: CASSRGNANTGELFF

v_gene: TRBV20-1
d_gene: NA
abundance: NA
j_gene: TRBJ2-7
CDR3nt: TGCAGTGCCCCGCGACAAAACTCCTACGAGCAGTACTTC
CDR3aa: CSAPRQNSYEQYF

v_gene: TRBV25-1
d_gene: NA
abundance: NA
j_gene: TRBJ1-5
CDR3nt: TGTGCCAGCAGTGAGTTTAGCAATCAGCCCCAGCATTTT
CDR3aa: CASSEFSNQPQHF

v_gene: TRBV5-1
d_gene: TRBD2
abundance: once
j_gene: TRBJ2-1
CDR3nt: TGCGCCAGCAGCTTGGAGACTAGCGGGAGGGAGCAGTTCTTC
CDR3aa: CASSLETSGREQFF

v_gene: TRBV6-1
d_gene: TRBD2
abundance: NA
j_gene: TRBJ2-7
CDR3nt: TGTGCCAGCAGTGAAGCAAGAACTAGCGGGAGAAGGTACGAGCAGTACTTC
CDR3aa: CASSEARTSGRRYEQYF

v_gene: TRBV7-6
d_gene: NA
abundance: NA
j_gene: TRBJ1-5
CDR3nt: TGTGCCAGCAGCCCCGAGGGGGGGGGAGCCAATCAGCCCCAGCATTTT
CDR3aa: CASSPEGGGANQPQHF

v_gene: TRBV27
d_gene: NA
abundance: NA
j_gene: TRBJ2-7
CDR3nt: TGTGCTAGCAGTTTTGGGCAGGGACCCTACGGGCAGTACTTC
CDR3aa: CASSFGQGPYGQYF

v_gene: TRBV28
d_gene: NA
abundance: NA
j_gene: TRBJ2-3
CDR3nt: TGTGCCAGCAGTTTACCCCTCGGAGGGGGCTACACAGATACGCAGTATTTT
CDR3aa: CASSLPLGGGYTDTQYF

v_gene: TRBV9
d_gene: NA
abundance: NA
j_gene: TRBJ2-7
CDR3nt: TGTGCCAGCAGCGTAGCTCTAGGGGCCTACGAGCAGTACTTC
CDR3aa: CASSVALGAYEQYF

v_gene: TRBV27
d_gene: TRBD2
abundance: NA
j_gene: TRBJ2-7
CDR3nt: TGTGCCAGCAGTCCGACCGCCCAGGGAGGGTACGAGCAGTACTTC
CDR3aa: CASSPTAQGGYEQYF

v_gene: TRBV7-2
d_gene: NA
abundance: NA
j_gene: TRBJ2-7
CDR3nt: TGTGCCAGCAGCTTAAGCGGTAGACAGAGCGAGCAGTACTTC
CDR3aa: CASSLSGRQSEQYF